The T cell receptor (beta chain) described here comes from a study of shared clonotypes between healthy human individuals. Turning to the study itself: CD8 memory received one plate per donor, CD8 naive two, CD4 memory three and CD4 naive three. Study-wide findings and caveats: Clonotype sharing among donors, it was expected, would be affected by sequencing depth. A handful of donors showed sharing of approximately 5% of naive CD4 clonotypes.

V gave up 0 bases and J gave up 1 base, with 12 bases separating them. CDR3 size: 16 residues. The germline CDR1 and CDR2 sequences are GTSNPN and SVGIG (reference sequence). Profiled with immunoSEQ multiplex PCR; TCRdb holds only in-frame clones, not every one. The sample carries hundreds of thousands of clones, approximately 95% recorded once. Concerning this clone itself: Its cognate antigen is unknown.

Selected positively for CCR7 and CD45RO-negative, naive CD8 cells excluded terminally differentiated effector memory CD45RA+ cells. The rearrangement uses TRBV30 and TRBJ1-4, with TRBD1 as a possible D gene (5 bases). This sequence was found in a woman aged 30 to 39 in good health. Sequencing was carried out using naive CD8+ T cells sorted from blood. CDR3 loop: CAWSVLWDGTNEKLFF. Here the CDR3 DNA reads TGTGCCTGGAGTGTACTTTGGGACGGAACTAATGAAAAACTGTTTTTT.